This TCR beta chain was found in a study of OX40 agonist ivuxolimab in advanced cancers. Across the study: Three patients showed partial responses: one hepatocellular carcinoma and two cutaneous melanoma cases. Points from the study as a whole: Expanded peripheral T cells had an undetermined antigen specificity.

A note on this clone: The target antigen is unknown.

Method: immunoSEQ multiplex PCR; TCRdb's copy keeps in-frame clones and lacks some. There are approximately 65,000 clones in the sample; 80% to 95% occur only once, and 0.55% to 0.8% lies in the top ten. After removal of 2 bases from V and 6 bases from J, the junction contained 5 bases not matched to a gene. Germline V gene data show CDR1 as SGHRS and CDR2 as YFSETQ. The CDR3 totals 14 residues. This chain connects TRBV5-1 to TRBJ1-2; 9 bases are shared with TRBD1. The starting material was CD4+ or CD8+ T cells sorted from blood, obtained in a trial of the OX40 agonist ivuxolimab. This TCR derives from an adult with an advanced solid tumor such as melanoma, head and neck, liver or kidney cancer. CDR3: CASSLGDRVNGYTF. CDR3 in DNA: TGCGCCAGCAGCTTAGGGGACAGGGTAAATGGCTACACCTTC.